This T cell receptor (beta chain) derives from a study of cytomegalovirus exposure and HLA in healthy donors. Study observations and caveats: There were three CMV-associated chains whose specificity for CMV antigens was confirmed in vitro. Later, an analysis found that TCR clusters from the first cohort tended to co-occur in the 95 to 150 validation repertoires. A classifier reportedly called cytomegalovirus status with high sensitivity and specificity. A list of approximately 160 TCR beta chains associated with cytomegalovirus was given.

Profiling relied on immunoSEQ multiplex PCR, and the TCRdb table lists in-frame clones only, not all of them. The sample holds about 79,000 clones; 93% are singletons and the top ten take about 3.9%. The ends lost 2 bases at V and 2 bases at J; junction bases unmatched: 4. Germline CDR1 SEHNR, CDR2 FQNEAQ (reference sequence). The CDR3 consists of 16 residues. About this clone itself: What it recognizes is unknown.

Sequencing was done on a sample of PBMCs. The source is a woman between 25 and 40 years old in good health and CMV-seronegative. This sequence joins TRBV7-9 and TRBJ2-1; 9 bases agree with TRBD2. The CDR3 sequence: CASSLPRLAAYNEQFF. The CDR3 DNA is TGTGCCAGCAGCTTACCGCGACTAGCGGCCTACAATGAGCAGTTCTTC.